What follows is one TCR beta chain and its context. This entry comes from a study of blood T cell repertoires in COVID-19. Study-wide background: There were acute and convalescent COVID-19 samples, and they came from the United States, Italy and Spain. The cDNA or gDNA used as material had been derived from T cells, B-cell-depleted T cells, or PBMCs.

Germline CDR1 reads KGHSH; CDR2 reads LQKENI. V lost 8 bases and J 0 bases, leaving 17 bases between the germline ends. The CDR3 extends over 15 amino acids. Study processing details: For nucleated cells, counts were estimated from reference gene primer amplification. Using immunoSEQ multiplex PCR, the repertoire was profiled, and TCRdb retains in-frame clones only, with some absent. From that table come the V and J calls and clone size; the DNA was used to work out D and trimming. This table has some 370,000 clones, 90% appearing once. This chain connects TRBV18 to TRBJ2-7; the D is unclear. The origin of this receptor is a man between 18 and 29 years old with active or convalescent COVID-19. Sequences were obtained from peripheral blood. CDR3 coding DNA: TGTGCCAGCACAAACCAACGGGTAAACTCCTACGAGCAGTACTTC. As protein: CASTNQRVNSYEQYF.